The present TCR beta chain was sequenced within a study of T-cell memory formation after mild COVID-19. Whole-study findings and limits: Specificity for SARS-CoV-2 was not confirmed among the second-wave clones peaking on day 37. Those CD4+ clones that contracted were mainly in CM and EM (CD8+ ones in EMRA).

5'RACE with constant-segment primers built TCRalpha and TCRbeta cDNA libraries with UMIs. TCRdb reprocessed the 5' RACE reads with MiXCR, giving one entry per CDR3 protein. The sample yields about 390,000 distinct CDR3 sequences, roughly 21% seen once. Details on this clonotype: Its matching antigen is unknown.

The CDR3 runs to 14 residues. The germline V gene encodes CDR1 MNHNS and CDR2 SASEGT. The V gene lost 1 base and the J gene lost 9 bases, with 13 bases spanning the gap. The TCR sequence derives from an adult woman who had mild COVID-19 (a few samples of this study predate the infection). Cell type and time point are not known. The sequenced material came from PBMCs or a T cell subset sorted from them (not recorded which). This chain links TRBV6-1 with TRBJ2-1; tentatively, D is TRBD2 (6 bases). CDR3 sequence (DNA): TGTGCCAGCAGTGAAGTTGTCTACGGGAGTGAGCAGTTCTTC. Encoded protein: CASSEVVYGSEQFF.